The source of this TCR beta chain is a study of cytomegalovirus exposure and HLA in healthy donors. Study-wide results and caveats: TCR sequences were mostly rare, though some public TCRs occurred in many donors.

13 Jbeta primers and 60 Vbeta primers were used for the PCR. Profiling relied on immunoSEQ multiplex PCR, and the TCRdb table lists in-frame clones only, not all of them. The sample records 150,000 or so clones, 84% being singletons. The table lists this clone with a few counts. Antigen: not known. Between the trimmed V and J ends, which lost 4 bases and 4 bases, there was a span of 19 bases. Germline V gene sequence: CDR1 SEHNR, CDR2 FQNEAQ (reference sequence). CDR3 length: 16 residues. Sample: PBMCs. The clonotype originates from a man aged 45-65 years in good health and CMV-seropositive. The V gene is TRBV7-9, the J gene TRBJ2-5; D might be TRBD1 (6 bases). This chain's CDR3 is CASSSSDSPLGETQYF. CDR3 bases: TGTGCCAGCAGCTCCTCGGACAGTCCTTTAGGAGAGACCCAGTACTTC.